The entry below gives a single TCR beta chain sequence along with its context. The antigen remains unidentified. The CDR3 is made up of 17 amino acids. Trimming took 3 bases from V and 0 from J, leaving 13 bases between them. Looked up from germline, CDR1 is SGDLS and CDR2 is YYNGEE. This entry comes from a study of T cells after yellow fever vaccination. Study as a whole: For low cell numbers, libraries were made with SMART-Seq v4 Ultra Low Input.

Template-switching 5'RACE yielded the TCR cDNA; a universal primer site and UMIs were added in the process. Each CDR3 protein is one row after TCRdb ran MiXCR on the 5' RACE reads. This table holds 550,000 to 750,000 distinct CDR3 sequences, less than 15% found once. Overall study findings and caveats: When the response was secondary, it was weaker but reached its peak faster, day 5 versus 15. Post-booster repertoires again held most primary-vaccination clones (about 96% CD4, 80% to 90% CD8).

The receptor was derived from a man aged 25-45 years who received the YFV17D yellow fever vaccine. This sample comprised PBMCs, obtained on the day of the yellow fever booster vaccination. The rearrangement uses TRBV9 and TRBJ2-6; D possibly corresponds to TRBD1 (5 bases). As DNA, the CDR3 is TGTGCCAGCAGCGCTAACAGGCCTTTCTCTGGGGCCAACGTCCTGACTTTC. Translating it yields CASSANRPFSGANVLTF.